This TCR beta chain was captured by sequencing in a study of radiotherapy plus CTLA-4 blockade in lung cancer. Across the whole study: Objective responses arose in about 17% of patients, and approximately 31% experienced disease control.

CTLA-4 blockade with ipilimumab, together with focal radiation, was given to patients with chemo-refractory metastatic non-small-cell lung cancer. Germline-derived CDR1 and CDR2 are SGHVS and FQNEAQ. Between the trimmed V and J ends, which lost 2 bases and 8 bases, there was a span of 7 bases. This CDR3 is 12 amino acids long. TCRdb's copy holds only in-frame clones and misses some; the assay was immunoSEQ multiplex PCR. Here the sample spans 90,000 to 100,000 clones, around 88% being singletons. This chain connects TRBV7-8 to TRBJ2-4; D not certain. The receptor was isolated from a human donor with non-small cell lung cancer that progressed on radiotherapy plus ipilimumab. This material consisted of peripheral blood, taken from a patient treated with radiotherapy plus ipilimumab. The CDR3 region has the DNA TGTGCCAGCAGCTTAAAGAGAGACATTCAGTACTTC. Residues: CASSLKRDIQYF. Full variable domain (remainder filled in from reference TRBV7-8 and TRBJ2-4): GAGVSQSPRYKVAKRGQDVALRCDPISGHVSLFWYQQALGQGPEFLTYFQNEAQLDKSGLPSDRFFAERPEGSVSTLKIQRTQQEDSAVYLCASSLKRDIQYFGAGTRLSVL.